This T cell receptor (beta chain) emerged from a study of cytomegalovirus exposure and HLA in healthy donors. Study-wide findings and caveats: A later analysis reportedly found fewer N-insertions in an Asian-associated ancestry cluster than the roughly 670-donor mean. Later analysis demonstrated an association between a missense DCLRE1C variant and TCR beta V- and J-gene trimming. Cytomegalovirus association was listed for around 170 TCR beta chains.

Points on this clone: Its specificity is unknown.

The CDR3 has 10 residues. CDR1 is DFQATT and CDR2 is SNEGSKA in the germline V gene (reference sequence). V lost 3 bases to trimming and J lost 9 bases, with 6 bases between them. PCR amplification relied on 60 Vbeta primers (plus 13 Jbeta primers). Profiled with immunoSEQ multiplex PCR; TCRdb holds only in-frame clones, not every one. The sample lists fewer than 100,000 clones; approximately 7.1% were seen once. J is TRBJ2-1 and V is TRBV20-1; no reliable D call. This clonotype originated in a man aged 45-65 years in good health and CMV-seronegative. The sample consisted of PBMCs. CDR3 sequence reads: CSARVAEQFF. As DNA, the CDR3 is TGCAGTGCTAGGGTGGCTGAGCAGTTCTTC.